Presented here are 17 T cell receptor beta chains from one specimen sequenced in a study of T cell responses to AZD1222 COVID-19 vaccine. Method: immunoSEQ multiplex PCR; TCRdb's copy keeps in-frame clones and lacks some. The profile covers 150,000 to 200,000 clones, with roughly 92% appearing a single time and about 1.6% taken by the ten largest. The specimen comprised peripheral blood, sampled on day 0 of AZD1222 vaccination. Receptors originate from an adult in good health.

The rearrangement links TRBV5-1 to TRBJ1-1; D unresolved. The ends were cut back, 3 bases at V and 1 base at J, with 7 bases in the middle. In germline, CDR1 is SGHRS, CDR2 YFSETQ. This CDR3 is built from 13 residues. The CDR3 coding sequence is TGCGCCAGCAGCTATGAGGGGAACACTGAAGCTTTCTTT. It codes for CASSYEGNTEAFF. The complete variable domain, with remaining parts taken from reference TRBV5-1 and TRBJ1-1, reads KAGVTQTPRYLIKTRGQQVTLSCSPISGHRSVSWYQQTPGQGLQFLFEYFSETQRNKGNFPGRFSGRQFSNSRSEMNVSTLELGDSALYLCASSYEGNTEAFFGQGTRLTVV.

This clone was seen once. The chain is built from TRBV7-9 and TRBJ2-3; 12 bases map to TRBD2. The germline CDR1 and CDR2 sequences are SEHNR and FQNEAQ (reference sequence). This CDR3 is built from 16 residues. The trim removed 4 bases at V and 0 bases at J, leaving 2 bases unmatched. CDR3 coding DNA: TGTGCCAGCAGCTCGACTAGCGGGGGAAGCACAGATACGCAGTATTTT. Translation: CASSSTSGGSTDTQYF.

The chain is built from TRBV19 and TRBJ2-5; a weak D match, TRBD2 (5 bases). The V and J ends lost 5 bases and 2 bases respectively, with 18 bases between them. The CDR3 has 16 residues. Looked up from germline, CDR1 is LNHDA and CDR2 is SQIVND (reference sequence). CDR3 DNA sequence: TGTGCCAGTAGTTCCCTGGGGAGCGGACCACAAGAGACCCAGTACTTC. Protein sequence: CASSSLGSGPQETQYF.

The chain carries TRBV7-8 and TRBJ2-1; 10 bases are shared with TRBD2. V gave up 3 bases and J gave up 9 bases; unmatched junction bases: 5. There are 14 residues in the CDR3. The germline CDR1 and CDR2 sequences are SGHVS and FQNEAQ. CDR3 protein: CASSFLAGATEQFF. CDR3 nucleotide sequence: TGTGCCAGCAGCTTTCTAGCGGGAGCCACTGAGCAGTTCTTC.

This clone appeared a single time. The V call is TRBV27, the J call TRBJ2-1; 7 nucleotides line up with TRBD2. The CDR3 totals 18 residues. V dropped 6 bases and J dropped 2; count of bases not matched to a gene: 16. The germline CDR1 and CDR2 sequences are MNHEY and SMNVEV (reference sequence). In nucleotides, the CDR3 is TGTGCCAGCAGCCCCGCGGGAGCCTTCCCCAACCCCTACAATGAGCAGTTCTTC. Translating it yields CASSPAGAFPNPYNEQFF.

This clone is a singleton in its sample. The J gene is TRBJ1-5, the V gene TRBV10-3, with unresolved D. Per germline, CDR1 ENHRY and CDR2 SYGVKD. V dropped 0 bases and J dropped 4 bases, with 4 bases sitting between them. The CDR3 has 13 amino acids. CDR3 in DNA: TGTGCCATCAGTGAGTCACTAAATCAGCCCCAGCATTTT. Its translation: CAISESLNQPQHF.

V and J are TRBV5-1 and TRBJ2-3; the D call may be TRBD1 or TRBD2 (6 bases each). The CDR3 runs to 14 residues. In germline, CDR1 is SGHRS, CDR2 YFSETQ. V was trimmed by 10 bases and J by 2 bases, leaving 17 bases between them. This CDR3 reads CAVRKQGLTDTQYF. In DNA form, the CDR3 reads TGCGCCGTACGAAAACAGGGACTCACAGATACGCAGTATTTT. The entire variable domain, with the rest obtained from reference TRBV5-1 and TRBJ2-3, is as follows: KAGVTQTPRYLIKTRGQQVTLSCSPISGHRSVSWYQQTPGQGLQFLFEYFSETQRNKGNFPGRFSGRQFSNSRSEMNVSTLELGDSALYLCAVRKQGLTDTQYFGPGTRLTVL.

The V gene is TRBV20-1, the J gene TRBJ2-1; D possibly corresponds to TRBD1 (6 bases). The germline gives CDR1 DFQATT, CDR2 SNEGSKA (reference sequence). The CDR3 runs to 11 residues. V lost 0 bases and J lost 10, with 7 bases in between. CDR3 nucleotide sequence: TGCAGTGCTAGAGACGACAGGGAGCAGTTCTTC. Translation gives CSARDDREQFF.

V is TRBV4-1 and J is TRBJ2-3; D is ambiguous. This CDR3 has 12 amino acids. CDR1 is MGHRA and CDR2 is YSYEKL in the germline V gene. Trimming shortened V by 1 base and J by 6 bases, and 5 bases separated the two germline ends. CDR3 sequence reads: CASSQVFDTQYF. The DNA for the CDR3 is TGCGCCAGCAGCCAAGTATTTGATACGCAGTATTTT.

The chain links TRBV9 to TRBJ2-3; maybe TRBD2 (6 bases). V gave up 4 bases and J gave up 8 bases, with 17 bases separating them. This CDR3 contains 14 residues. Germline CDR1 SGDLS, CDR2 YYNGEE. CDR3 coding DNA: TGTGCCAGCAGCACCCGCGAGACTAGTATTACGCAGTATTTT. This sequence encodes CASSTRETSITQYF.

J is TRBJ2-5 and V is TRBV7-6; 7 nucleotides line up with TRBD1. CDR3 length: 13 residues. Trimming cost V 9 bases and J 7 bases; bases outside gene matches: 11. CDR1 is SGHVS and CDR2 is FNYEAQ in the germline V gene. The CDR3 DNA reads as TGTGCCAGTGATACAGGGGTCAGGGGGACCCAGTACTTC. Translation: CASDTGVRGTQYF.

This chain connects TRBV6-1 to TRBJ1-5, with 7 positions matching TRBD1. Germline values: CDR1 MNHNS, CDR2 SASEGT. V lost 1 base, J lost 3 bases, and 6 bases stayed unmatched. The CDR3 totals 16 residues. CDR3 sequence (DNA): TGTGCCAGCAGTGAAGGGTGGACAGGCCTCAATCAGCCCCAGCATTTT. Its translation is CASSEGWTGLNQPQHF.

Here the CDR3 reads CAISQSTGAIYGYTF. CDR3 nucleotide sequence: TGTGCCATCAGCCAATCGACAGGGGCAATCTATGGCTACACCTTC. J is TRBJ1-2 and V is TRBV10-3, with TRBD1 matching 8 bases. The J segment lost 4 bases and the V segment lost 6 bases, leaving 10 bases of the junction unmatched. Per the germline V gene, CDR1 is ENHRY and CDR2 is SYGVKD. This CDR3 has 15 amino acids.

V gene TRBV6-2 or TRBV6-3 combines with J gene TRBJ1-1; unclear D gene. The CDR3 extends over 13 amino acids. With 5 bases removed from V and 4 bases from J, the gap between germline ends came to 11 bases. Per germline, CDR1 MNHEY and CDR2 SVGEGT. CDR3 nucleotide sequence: TGTGCCAGCAGTCGACGGGTTGGCACTGAAGCTTTCTTT. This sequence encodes CASSRRVGTEAFF.

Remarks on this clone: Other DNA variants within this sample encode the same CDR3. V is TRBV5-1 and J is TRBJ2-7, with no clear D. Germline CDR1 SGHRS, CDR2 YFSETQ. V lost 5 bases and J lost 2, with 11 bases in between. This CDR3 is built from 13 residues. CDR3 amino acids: CASSLGWTYEQYF. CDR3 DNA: TGCGCCAGCAGTCTCGGGTGGACCTACGAGCAGTACTTC. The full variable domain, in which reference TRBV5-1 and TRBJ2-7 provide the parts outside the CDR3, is KAGVTQTPRYLIKTRGQQVTLSCSPISGHRSVSWYQQTPGQGLQFLFEYFSETQRNKGNFPGRFSGRQFSNSRSEMNVSTLELGDSALYLCASSLGWTYEQYFGPGTRLTVT.

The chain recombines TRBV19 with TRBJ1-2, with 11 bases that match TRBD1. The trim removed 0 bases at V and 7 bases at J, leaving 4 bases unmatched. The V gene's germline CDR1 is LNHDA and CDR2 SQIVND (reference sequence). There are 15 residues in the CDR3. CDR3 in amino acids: CASSIDGTGGGGYTF. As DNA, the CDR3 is TGTGCCAGTAGTATAGACGGGACAGGGGGAGGTGGCTACACCTTC.

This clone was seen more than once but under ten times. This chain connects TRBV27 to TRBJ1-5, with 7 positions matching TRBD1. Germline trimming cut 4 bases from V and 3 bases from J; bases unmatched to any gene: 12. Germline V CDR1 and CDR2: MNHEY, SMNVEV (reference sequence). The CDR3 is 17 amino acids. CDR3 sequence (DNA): TGTGCCAGCAGTTCGGCCTGGCTCGGACAGGACAATCAGCCCCAGCATTTT. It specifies CASSSAWLGQDNQPQHF.